The 25 T cell receptor beta chains in this list originate from one sample, sequenced in a study of cytomegalovirus exposure and HLA in healthy donors. In the PCR, 60 Vbeta and 13 Jbeta primers were used. TCRdb's copy holds only in-frame clones and misses some; the assay was immunoSEQ multiplex PCR. Among just under 150,000 clones listed, around 75% were seen once. Material for sequencing was PBMCs. These receptors were taken from a woman in her 30s in good health and CMV-seronegative.

This clone came up once. The chain combines TRBV12-5 with TRBJ2-2; the D gene is possibly TRBD1 (7 bases). The germline V gene has CDR1 LGHNT and CDR2 FRNRAP. The CDR3 totals 18 residues. Between the trimmed V and J ends, which lost 2 bases and 1 base, there was a span of 17 bases. The chain's CDR3 is CASGLFVGGGQNTGELFF. The CDR3 bases are TGTGCTAGTGGTTTGTTCGTTGGAGGGGGCCAGAACACCGGGGAGCTGTTTTTT.

This clone turned up a few times. V usage is TRBV2 and J usage is TRBJ1-1, with 8 bases identical to TRBD1. Germline V lookup: CDR1 SNHLY, CDR2 FYNNEI. The CDR3 spans 12 residues. J was trimmed by 1 base and V by 8 bases; bases with no gene match: 0. The CDR3 region has the DNA TGTGCCAGCGGACAGGGGAACACTGAAGCTTTCTTT. Its protein is CASGQGNTEAFF.

CDR3 amino acids: CAWSVKLAGPLSLFF. The DNA for the CDR3 is TGTGCCTGGAGTGTAAAGCTAGCGGGGCCCTTGTCGCTGTTTTTT. The chain uses TRBV30 and TRBJ2-2, with 9 positions matching TRBD2. The CDR3 extends over 15 amino acids. After removal of 0 bases from V and 13 bases from J, the junction contained 12 bases not matched to a gene. Germline-derived CDR1 and CDR2 are GTSNPN and SVGIG (reference sequence). Full variable domain (remainder filled in from reference TRBV30 and TRBJ2-2): SQTIHQWPATLVQPVGSPLSLECTVEGTSNPNLYWYRQAAGRGLQLLFYSVGIGQISSEVPQNLSASRPQDRQFILSSKKLLLSDSGFYLCAWSVKLAGPLSLFFGEGSRLTVL.

This clone turned up a few times. The chain couples TRBV4-1 to TRBJ1-4; TRBD1 agrees at 8 bases. CDR1 and CDR2 (germline): MGHRA, YSYEKL. The CDR3 totals 17 residues. V was pared by 1 base and J by 4 bases, with 8 bases of the junction left unmatched. In DNA, the CDR3 is TGCGCCAGCAGCCAAGGCCAATACAGGGGGGGTAATGAAAAACTGTTTTTT. Its protein is CASSQGQYRGGNEKLFF.

This chain joins TRBV2 and TRBJ2-5, with 11 bases fitting TRBD1. After removal of 1 base from V and 5 bases from J, the junction contained 3 bases not matched to a gene. CDR1 is SNHLY and CDR2 is FYNNEI in the germline V gene. This CDR3 contains 15 residues. The CDR3 reads CASSEGTGGWETQYF. For the CDR3, the DNA is TGTGCCAGCAGTGAAGGGACAGGGGGCTGGGAGACCCAGTACTTC. The full variable domain, completed using reference TRBV2 and TRBJ2-5, is EPEVTQTPSHQVTQMGQEVILRCVPISNHLYFYWYRQILGQKVEFLVSFYNNEISEKSEIFDDQFSVERPDGSNFTLKIRSTKLEDSAMYFCASSEGTGGWETQYFGPGTRLLVL.

V and J are TRBV7-2 and TRBJ1-6; weak D call: TRBD1 (5 bases). Germline values: CDR1 SGHTA, CDR2 FQGNSA. The CDR3 has 15 amino acids. Trimming cost V 5 bases and J 0 bases, with 8 bases left between them. The CDR3 DNA is TGTGCCAGCAGCCCCGACAGCTCCTATAATTCACCCCTCCACTTT. Encoded protein: CASSPDSSYNSPLHF.

This clone was seen at least ten times. The chain combines TRBV6-1 with TRBJ2-7; D may be TRBD2 (5 bases). V was pared by 1 base and J by 6 bases, with 16 bases between. Germline values: CDR1 MNHNS, CDR2 SASEGT. The CDR3 consists of 15 residues. CDR3 in amino acids: CASSEEVASAAEQYF. The CDR3, as DNA: TGTGCCAGCAGTGAAGAAGTAGCGTCGGCTGCCGAGCAGTACTTC.

Worth noting for this clone: The sample carries other DNA sequences with the same CDR3. The V and J genes are TRBV4-3 and TRBJ1-3, with D possibly TRBD1 on 5 matching bases. This CDR3 region has 15 residues. The V and J ends lost 0 bases and 4 bases respectively, with 10 bases between them. CDR1 LGHNA and CDR2 YSLEER come from the germline V gene. In DNA form, the CDR3 reads TGCGCCAGCAGCCAAGATAGACAGCGAGGAAACACCATATATTTT. This translates into CASSQDRQRGNTIYF.

The rearrangement joins TRBV6-5 to TRBJ1-2; no clear D gene. The CDR3 runs 13 residues. The V gene lost 2 bases and the J gene lost 6 bases, with 10 bases spanning the gap. Germline values: CDR1 MNHEY, CDR2 SVGAGI. The DNA of the CDR3 is TGTGCCAGCAGTTACGAGGGCGTTCATGGCTACACCTTC. Encoded protein: CASSYEGVHGYTF.

The chain recombines TRBV7-2 with TRBJ1-6, with a tentative D call TRBD1 (6 bases). In germline, CDR1 is SGHTA, CDR2 FQGNSA. The CDR3 consists of 16 residues. V lost 2 bases and J 4 bases, leaving 12 bases between the germline ends. The CDR3 DNA reads as TGTGCCAGCAGCTTAACTGGGACATTTTATAATTCACCCCTCCACTTT. As protein: CASSLTGTFYNSPLHF.

The chain is built from TRBV28 and TRBJ2-1; 8 bases match TRBD2. This CDR3 is 15 amino acids long. The germline gives CDR1 MDHEN, CDR2 SYDVKM. After removal of 4 bases from V and 7 bases from J, the junction contained 9 bases not matched to a gene. CDR3 region: CASSWAGTRINEQFF. CDR3 in DNA: TGTGCCAGCAGTTGGGCCGGGACTAGGATAAATGAGCAGTTCTTC.

The chain joins TRBV27 to TRBJ2-3; perhaps TRBD2 as D (6 bases). The CDR3 has 17 amino acids. With 2 bases removed from V and 1 base from J, the gap between germline ends came to 16 bases. Germline V CDR1 and CDR2: MNHEY, SMNVEV (reference sequence). The CDR3 sequence: CASSLGAGSLGTDTQYF. The CDR3 DNA is TGTGCCAGCAGTTTAGGGGCGGGGAGCTTAGGCACAGATACGCAGTATTTT.

This chain uses TRBV5-1 with TRBJ1-4, with 9 bases aligning to TRBD1. The CDR3 is made up of 15 amino acids. CDR1 and CDR2 (germline): SGHRS, YFSETQ. After removal of 3 bases from V and 4 bases from J, the junction contained 4 bases not matched to a gene. This chain's CDR3 is CASSSPGQGNEKLFF. As DNA, the CDR3 is TGCGCCAGCAGCTCGCCGGGACAGGGTAATGAAAAACTGTTTTTT. Variable domain in full (rest from reference TRBV5-1 and TRBJ1-4): KAGVTQTPRYLIKTRGQQVTLSCSPISGHRSVSWYQQTPGQGLQFLFEYFSETQRNKGNFPGRFSGRQFSNSRSEMNVSTLELGDSALYLCASSSPGQGNEKLFFGSGTQLSVL.

The table lists this clone with a few counts. The chain couples TRBV6-4 to TRBJ2-1, with a tentative D call TRBD2 (5 bases). CDR3 length: 14 residues. Germline V gene lookup returns CDR1 MRHNA and CDR2 SNTAGT. V shed 4 bases and J shed 8 bases, with 15 bases lying between them. CDR3 in DNA: TGTGCCAGCAGTGGGTCAGGAGGTATGGATGAGCAGTTCTTC. As protein: CASSGSGGMDEQFF.

The chain is built from TRBV2 and TRBJ2-5; 10 bases fit TRBD2. CDR3 length equals 16 residues. Trimming removed 6 bases from V and 2 bases from J; junction bases left unmatched: 9. From germline, CDR1 is SNHLY and CDR2 FYNNEI. In DNA, the CDR3 is TGTGCCAGCAGGGCTAGCGGGGGACAACAACAAGAGACCCAGTACTTC. Translated, it gives CASRASGGQQQETQYF.

The chain has TRBV4-1 and TRBJ2-2, with TRBD1 identical over 7 bases. CDR3 length: 17 amino acids. J gave up 4 bases and V 6 bases, and 14 bases lay outside the gene matches. Germline V gene data show CDR1 as MGHRA and CDR2 as YSYEKL. The CDR3 protein is CASRDRAGRSATGELFF. CDR3 in DNA: TGCGCCAGCAGAGACAGGGCAGGAAGGTCTGCCACCGGGGAGCTGTTTTTT.

The V call is TRBV4-2, the J call TRBJ2-7; 8 nucleotides agree with TRBD2. V dropped 0 bases and J dropped 0; count of bases not matched to a gene: 1. Germline V gene sequence: CDR1 LGHNA, CDR2 YNFKEQ. There are 15 residues in the CDR3. The CDR3 is CASSQELAVSYEQYF. The CDR3 DNA reads as TGTGCCAGCAGCCAAGAACTAGCGGTCTCCTACGAGCAGTACTTC.

The chain is built from TRBV6-6 and TRBJ2-7; 8 nucleotides agree with TRBD1. V lost 6 bases and J lost 4; bases outside the gene matches: 11. Germline V gives CDR1 MNHNY, CDR2 SVGAGI (reference sequence). CDR3 length: 15 amino acids. The CDR3 DNA reads TGTGCCAGCAGCCGCCTGGCAGGGGGCATGTACGAGCAGTACTTC. This encodes CASSRLAGGMYEQYF.

This rearrangement joins TRBV7-9 to TRBJ2-3, with 7 positions matching TRBD1. The CDR3 is made up of 12 amino acids. Looked up from germline, CDR1 is SEHNR and CDR2 is FQNEAQ (reference sequence). With 8 bases clipped from V and 6 bases from J, the junction kept 5 bases outside the gene matches. The DNA of the CDR3 is TGTGCCAGCGGTGCCAGGGGGGATACGCAGTATTTT. Translated, it gives CASGARGDTQYF.

V and J are TRBV5-4 and TRBJ2-3; maybe TRBD2 (6 bases). CDR1 and CDR2 from the germline V gene are SGHNT and YYREEE (reference sequence). The V gene lost 3 bases and the J gene lost 3 bases, with 17 bases spanning the gap. The CDR3 totals 16 residues. The chain's CDR3 is CASSSGTSKQTDTQYF. The DNA for the CDR3 is TGTGCCAGCAGCTCGGGGACTTCAAAGCAGACAGATACGCAGTATTTT.

The gene calls are TRBV7-2 and TRBJ1-5; the D is unclear. The V gene lost 1 base and the J gene lost 4 bases, with 5 bases spanning the gap. Germline CDR1 and CDR2: SGHTA and FQGNSA. The CDR3 is 13 residues long. The DNA for the CDR3 is TGTGCCAGCAGCTTAGATCTAAATCAGCCCCAGCATTTT. Its protein product is CASSLDLNQPQHF. Using reference TRBV7-2 and TRBJ1-5 for the parts outside the CDR3, the full variable domain is GAGVSQSPSNKVTEKGKDVELRCDPISGHTALYWYRQSLGQGLEFLIYFQGNSAPDKSGLPSDRFSAERTGGSVSTLTIQRTQQEDSAVYLCASSLDLNQPQHFGDGTRLSIL.

The chain uses TRBV2 and TRBJ2-7; D perhaps matches TRBD1 (6 bases). Between the trimmed V and J ends, which lost 4 bases and 0 bases, there was a span of 13 bases. Germline loops: CDR1 SNHLY, CDR2 FYNNEI. This CDR3 comprises 15 residues. In DNA form, the CDR3 reads TGTGCCAGCAGTGGCCGAGGACAGACCTCCTACGAGCAGTACTTC. Amino acids: CASSGRGQTSYEQYF.

The V and J genes are TRBV5-4 and TRBJ2-5; 7 positions agree with TRBD1. The closer fit of TRBJ2-7 to the DNA end suggests the J call may be wrong. Germline lookup yields CDR1 SGHNT and CDR2 YYREEE (reference sequence). There are 19 residues in the CDR3. CDR3 DNA sequence: TGTGCCAGCAGCTTCGAACCCTGGCTACAGGGGAGCTCGTCCTACGAGCAGTACTTC. Residues: CASSFEPWLQGSSSYEQYF.

The V gene is TRBV11-3, the J gene TRBJ2-1; 7 nucleotides line up with TRBD2. This CDR3 is 16 amino acids long. Germline CDR1 and CDR2: SGHNT and YENEEA. Trimming cost V 5 bases and J 0 bases; bases outside gene matches: 7. Here the CDR3 reads CASSTGRGDSYNEQFF. The DNA for the CDR3 is TGTGCCAGCAGCACGGGACGGGGGGACTCCTACAATGAGCAGTTCTTC.

V is TRBV7-7 and J is TRBJ2-3; 9 bases agree with TRBD2. V was pared by 6 bases and J by 2 bases, with 9 bases of the junction left unmatched. Germline loops: CDR1 SSHAT, CDR2 FNYEAQ (reference sequence). This CDR3 contains 16 residues. The CDR3 DNA reads TGTGCCAGCAGTTCCGGGTTAGCGGGGGTCACAGATACGCAGTATTTT. Translation: CASSSGLAGVTDTQYF.